This TCR beta chain was identified during a study of T-cell memory formation after mild COVID-19. Study results and limitations: The second-wave clones peaking on day 37 were not confirmed as SARS-CoV-2-specific.

The germline V and J ends were trimmed by 6 bases and 3 bases, with 3 bases remaining between them. The CDR3 totals 10 residues. Germline values: CDR1 MNHEY, CDR2 SVGEGT. This clonotype was seen a few times. Its cognate antigen is unknown. Using its own MiXCR run on the 5' RACE reads, TCRdb lists one record per CDR3 protein. The sample lists 580,000 or so distinct CDR3 sequences, 15% to 20% occurring once. Sequenced: PBMCs or a T cell subset sorted from them (not recorded which). The V and J genes are TRBV6-2 or TRBV6-3 and TRBJ2-7, with unresolved D. The sequence was obtained from an adult woman who had mild COVID-19 (a few samples of this study predate the infection). Cell type and time point are not known. The CDR3 here is CASRDYEQYF. In nucleotides, the CDR3 is TGTGCCAGCAGGGACTACGAGCAGTACTTC.